These 11 T cell receptor beta chains originate from one sample sequenced in a study of T cell responses to AZD1222 COVID-19 vaccine (dated by TCRdb to 2020 to 2022). The time point tag for this specimen amounts to: baseline before first vaccination. The method was the immunoSEQ multiplex PCR assay. The clones in this table, taken by TCRdb from immuneACCESS, are in-frame only. Not every clone is retained; where verified, under half of the shortfall comes from an unresolved V gene, and the cause of the rest is unknown. The sample table contains more than 100,000 clones; only one count was recorded for about 90% of them. The ten biggest clones cover 6.5% to 9% of the sample. This specimen was peripheral blood, taken on day 0 of AZD1222 vaccination. Receptors were obtained from an adult in good health.

The chain is built from TRBV19 and TRBJ1-1; TRBD1 is a possible D gene (6 bases). V was shortened by 6 bases and J by 0 bases, with 17 bases between the two germline ends. The CDR3 totals 16 residues. Germline V gene sequence: CDR1 LNHDA, CDR2 SQIVND (reference sequence). CDR3 sequence (DNA): TGTGCCAGTAGGTCTCCGGGACACAGCATGAACACTGAAGCTTTCTTT. Residues: CASRSPGHSMNTEAFF. The full variable domain, rest sourced from reference TRBV19 and TRBJ1-1, is DGGITQSPKYLFRKEGQNVTLSCEQNLNHDAMYWYRQDPGQGLRLIYYSQIVNDFQKGDIAEGYSVSREKKESFPLTVTSAQKNPTAFYLCASRSPGHSMNTEAFFGQGTRLTVV.

This chain uses TRBV11-2 with TRBJ2-5; D not certain. The V gene's germline CDR1 is SGHAT and CDR2 FQNNGV. V was clipped by 8 bases and J by 1 base, with 14 bases between them. CDR3 length: 14 amino acids. As DNA, the CDR3 is TGTGCCAGCCTGGTGCCCGGGCCCCAAGAGACCCAGTACTTC. This encodes CASLVPGPQETQYF.

V and J are TRBV11-2 and TRBJ1-1, with D uncertain. The CDR3 contains 13 residues. Germline CDR1 and CDR2: SGHAT and FQNNGV. The V and J ends lost 5 bases and 8 bases respectively, with 15 bases between them. The CDR3 here is CASSMSLDSEAFF. Written as DNA, the CDR3 is TGTGCCAGCAGCATGTCCTTGGACTCCGAAGCTTTCTTT.

The CDR3 DNA follows: TGCGCCAGCAGCTCGCCCCTAGCGGGGGGAGCCTACAATGAGCAGTTCTTC. Translated: CASSSPLAGGAYNEQFF. The chain couples TRBV5-1 to TRBJ2-1; TRBD2 matches 11 bases. Unmatched junction bases numbered 7, after V lost 3 bases and J lost 2 bases. This CDR3 is 17 amino acids long. Germline V gene sequence: CDR1 SGHRS, CDR2 YFSETQ.

The chain is built from TRBV5-1 and TRBJ1-6; D remains unclear. Germline CDR1 SGHRS, CDR2 YFSETQ. The CDR3 loop spans 16 amino acids. The V end was cut by 5 bases, the J end by 5 bases, with 17 bases between. This chain's CDR3 is CASRSEGGLNNSPLHF. CDR3 sequence (DNA): TGCGCCAGCAGATCCGAGGGAGGGTTAAATAATTCACCCCTCCACTTT.

The chain has TRBV9 and TRBJ1-2, with D possibly matching TRBD1 (5 bases). Trimming left V 6 bases short and J 7 bases short, with 16 bases between. Germline CDR1 and CDR2: SGDLS and YYNGEE. CDR3 size: 13 residues. The CDR3 DNA sequence: TGTGCCAGCACCCCGGAGGGGTGGGGTGGCTACACCTTC. Protein: CASTPEGWGGYTF.

V usage is TRBV9 and J usage is TRBJ2-2; the D gene could be TRBD1 or TRBD2 (5 bases each). CDR1 SGDLS and CDR2 YYNGEE come from the germline V gene. This CDR3 has 13 amino acids. Trimming took off 3 bases at V and 6 bases at J, with 9 bases between the two ends. The CDR3 here is CASSEPGPGELFF. The CDR3 DNA follows: TGTGCCAGCAGCGAGCCGGGGCCCGGGGAGCTGTTTTTT.

This sequence joins TRBV5-1 and TRBJ1-2; possibly TRBD1 for D (6 bases). Deletions cut 0 bases from V and 3 bases from J, with 6 bases between. CDR3 length: 13 residues. Germline CDR1 and CDR2: SGHRS and YFSETQ. For the CDR3, the DNA is TGCGCCAGCAGCTTGGCAGGGGACTATGGCTACACCTTC. Translation gives CASSLAGDYGYTF.

This sequence joins TRBV19 and TRBJ2-3; TRBD2 aligns across 9 bases. With 3 bases clipped from V and 4 bases from J, the junction kept 8 bases outside the gene matches. The length of the CDR3 is 16 residues. Germline V gives CDR1 LNHDA, CDR2 SQIVND (reference sequence). CDR3 bases: TGTGCCAGTAGTATCGCAGCGGGAGGCACCCCAGATACGCAGTATTTT. It specifies CASSIAAGGTPDTQYF.

This chain links TRBV2 with TRBJ1-6, with a weak D call TRBD1 (5 bases). V lost 5 bases to trimming and J lost 8 bases, with 7 bases between them. From germline, CDR1 is SNHLY and CDR2 FYNNEI. The CDR3 has 12 residues. This CDR3 is CASSLRDSPLHF. CDR3 in DNA: TGTGCCAGCAGTCTCAGGGATTCACCCCTCCACTTT.

The chain couples TRBV4-1 to TRBJ1-1; D is uncertain. Trimming left V 0 bases short and J 6 bases short, with 11 bases between. This CDR3 is built from 14 residues. Germline CDR1 reads MGHRA; CDR2 reads YSYEKL. CDR3: CASSQDEGRAEAFF. Written as DNA, the CDR3 is TGCGCCAGCAGCCAAGACGAGGGAAGGGCTGAAGCTTTCTTT.